This TCR beta chain is drawn from a study of regulatory T cells in long-lasting Graves disease. With iRepertoire HTBI primers and Arm-PCR of CDR3 regions, TCR beta libraries were built. Via MiXCR, TCRdb re-called the multiplex PCR reads, giving one row per CDR3 protein. The data show roughly 420,000 distinct CDR3 sequences, 15% to 20% seen once. Time point reported: newly diagnosed GD, antithyroid drugs for less than 3 months. RNA from PBMCs was the source of the TCR library. This clonotype was found a few times. No antigen is known for it. The study's findings and limits: Authors noted too few samples as a limitation.

In germline, CDR1 is LGHNA, CDR2 YSLEER. The CDR3 length is 14 residues. V was cut by 3 bases and J by 4 bases, with 12 bases left in between. The same sample was also studied in work on T cells in Graves' hyperthyroidism and ophthalmopathy.

The input for sequencing was peripheral blood mononuclear cells (PBMCs), taken at new diagnosis, from a patient treated with antithyroid drugs. The chain is built from TRBV4-3 and TRBJ1-2; the D is unclear. This TCR came from a young woman with Graves disease. In DNA form, the CDR3 reads TGCGCCAGCAGCCATTCGGGAGGCCCCTATGGCTACACCTTC. It yields the protein CASSHSGGPYGYTF.